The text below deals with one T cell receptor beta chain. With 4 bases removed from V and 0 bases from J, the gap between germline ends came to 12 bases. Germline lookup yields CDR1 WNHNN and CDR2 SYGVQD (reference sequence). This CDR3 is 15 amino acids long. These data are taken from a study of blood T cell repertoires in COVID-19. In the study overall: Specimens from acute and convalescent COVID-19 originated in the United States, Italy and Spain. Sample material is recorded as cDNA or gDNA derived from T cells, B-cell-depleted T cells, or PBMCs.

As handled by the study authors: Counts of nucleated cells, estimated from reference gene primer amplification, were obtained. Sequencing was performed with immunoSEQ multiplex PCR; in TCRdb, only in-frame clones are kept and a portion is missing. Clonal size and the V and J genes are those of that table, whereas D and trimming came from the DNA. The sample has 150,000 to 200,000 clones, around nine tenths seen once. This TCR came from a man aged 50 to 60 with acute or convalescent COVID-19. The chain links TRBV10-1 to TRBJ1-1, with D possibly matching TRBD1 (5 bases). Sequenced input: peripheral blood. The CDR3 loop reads CASSAETVMNTEAFF. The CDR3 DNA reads TGCGCCAGCAGTGCCGAGACAGTCATGAACACTGAAGCTTTCTTT.